Below, 29 T cell receptor beta chains from the same sample are listed, as sequenced in a study of CD8 T cells in Susac syndrome. Random hexamers were used to reverse transcribe an amount of 0.5 to 1 ug RNA. MiXCR was run by TCRdb on the immunoSEQ multiplex PCR reads, yielding one entry per CDR3 protein. The sample yields 200,000 to 250,000 distinct CDR3 sequences, about 94% seen once. Sequenced input: CD4+ T cells from PBMCs. The receptor source for this set is a human donor with Susac syndrome.

The chain uses TRBV25-1 and TRBJ2-3; tentative D call: TRBD1 (6 bases). The ends were cut back, 2 bases at V and 3 bases at J, with 12 bases in the middle. Per the germline V gene, CDR1 is MGHDK and CDR2 is SYGVNS. The CDR3 contains 15 residues. As DNA, the CDR3 is TGTGCCAGCAGTGAACCGGGACAACGGACAGATACGCAGTATTTT. Translation gives CASSEPGQRTDTQYF.

The chain joins TRBV9 to TRBJ2-7; D is undetermined. Trimming removed 0 bases at V and 7 bases at J, with 14 bases between. Germline-derived CDR1 and CDR2 are SGDLS and YYNGEE. The CDR3 is made up of 14 amino acids. CDR3 amino acids: CASSVVTGAVEQYF. The DNA for the CDR3 is TGTGCCAGCAGCGTAGTAACCGGCGCCGTGGAGCAGTACTTC.

V and J are TRBV18 and TRBJ2-5; TRBD1 matches at 9 bases. The CDR3 contains 15 residues. Germline trimming cut 6 bases from V and 5 bases from J; bases unmatched to any gene: 10. Germline CDR1 reads KGHSH; CDR2 reads LQKENI. The CDR3 DNA reads TGTGCCAGCTCGTCCGGGACAGGGTTGACGGAGACCCAGTACTTC. It is translated as CASSSGTGLTETQYF.

The chain employs TRBV23-1 and TRBJ2-4; 10 bases map to TRBD2. TRBV23-1 carries the ORF label, with uncertain function. The junction had 8 bases not matched to a gene; V was cut back by 3 bases and J by 6 bases. The CDR3 is 16 residues long. The CDR3 bases are TGCGCCAGCAGTCAGGCCGGGACTAGCGTCGGAAACATTCAGTACTTC. It yields the protein CASSQAGTSVGNIQYF.

The CDR3 DNA reads TGTGCCAGCAGCCAGACCCTGGAAGGAGAGCAGTTCTTC. The encoded protein is CASSQTLEGEQFF. The V gene is TRBV3-1, the J gene TRBJ2-1; D remains ambiguous. V lost 3 bases to trimming and J lost 10 bases, with 13 bases between them. The germline V gene has CDR1 LGHDT and CDR2 YNNKEL (reference sequence). This CDR3 is built from 13 residues.

The chain recombines TRBV9 with TRBJ2-3; 7 bases fit TRBD1. Germline CDR1 is SGDLS and CDR2 is YYNGEE. The CDR3 is made up of 15 amino acids. The ends lost 6 bases at V and 3 bases at J; junction bases unmatched: 10. CDR3 bases: TGTGCCAGCACCTCCGACAGGGTTTCGACAGATACGCAGTATTTT. Amino acid sequence: CASTSDRVSTDTQYF.

V gene TRBV20-1 combines with J gene TRBJ2-7, with 9 bases aligning to TRBD1. CDR3 size: 11 residues. CDR1 and CDR2 from the germline V gene are DFQATT and SNEGSKA (reference sequence). Trimming cost V 6 bases and J 7 bases; bases outside gene matches: 4. The CDR3, as DNA: TGCAGTGCGGGACAGGGTCGGGAGCAGTACTTC. This encodes CSAGQGREQYF.

The chain combines TRBV12-3 or TRBV12-4 with TRBJ1-6; 8 bases fit TRBD1. The CDR3 runs to 16 residues. V dropped 5 bases and J dropped 7; count of bases not matched to a gene: 10. CDR3 residues: CASSQFRDRRNSPLHF. The CDR3 region has the DNA TGTGCCAGCAGTCAATTCCGGGACAGGCGAAATTCACCCCTCCACTTT.

This clonotype was seen just once. The chain carries TRBV24-1 and TRBJ2-4; unclear D gene. The CDR3 loop spans 16 amino acids. Germline V gene data show CDR1 as KGHDR and CDR2 as SFDVKD. V was shortened by 4 bases and J by 6 bases, with 18 bases between the two germline ends. The chain's CDR3 is CATSDSHLTRGNIQYF. The CDR3 region has the DNA TGTGCCACCAGTGACTCTCACCTGACCCGAGGAAACATTCAGTACTTC.

The chain has TRBV28 and TRBJ2-7; no reliable D call. The CDR3 runs 12 residues. Trimming shortened V by 2 bases and J by 4 bases, and 6 bases separated the two germline ends. CDR1 is MDHEN and CDR2 is SYDVKM in the germline V gene. The CDR3 region is CASSLIFYEQYF. CDR3 bases: TGTGCCAGCAGTTTAATCTTTTACGAGCAGTACTTC.

The CDR3 DNA reads as TGTGCCACCGCGGAACACCACCTGAACACTGAAGCTTTCTTT. This encodes CATAEHHLNTEAFF. The chain joins TRBV10-3 to TRBJ1-1; no clear D. V was trimmed by 10 bases and J by 0 bases, leaving 15 bases between them. Germline V gene sequence: CDR1 ENHRY, CDR2 SYGVKD. The CDR3 is 14 amino acids.

V usage is TRBV2 and J usage is TRBJ2-7, with 7 bases lining up with TRBD2. This CDR3 has 15 residues. Germline V gene lookup returns CDR1 SNHLY and CDR2 FYNNEI. The ends lost 3 bases at V and 7 bases at J; junction bases unmatched: 12. The CDR3 is CASSDGGGPQEEQYF. DNA for the CDR3: TGTGCCAGCAGTGATGGCGGGGGACCACAGGAAGAGCAGTACTTC.

V is TRBV19 and J is TRBJ1-5, with D unresolved. This CDR3 has 16 amino acids. Germline assignment: CDR1 LNHDA and CDR2 SQIVND (reference sequence). V shed 3 bases and J shed 0 bases, with 12 bases lying between them. The CDR3 spells CASSIRIFNSNQPQHF. The DNA for the CDR3 is TGTGCCAGTAGTATCAGGATATTCAATAGCAATCAGCCCCAGCATTTT. Filled out from reference TRBV19 and TRBJ1-5, the complete variable domain reads DGGITQSPKYLFRKEGQNVTLSCEQNLNHDAMYWYRQDPGQGLRLIYYSQIVNDFQKGDIAEGYSVSREKKESFPLTVTSAQKNPTAFYLCASSIRIFNSNQPQHFGDGTRLSIL.

The gene calls are TRBV4-2 and TRBJ2-5; D may be TRBD1 or TRBD2 (5 bases each). Germline V gene sequence: CDR1 LGHNA, CDR2 YNFKEQ. This CDR3 comprises 14 residues. V lost 5 bases to trimming and J lost 2 bases, with 12 bases between them. The CDR3 region has the DNA TGTGCCAGCAGCTATGGGACGGGGCAAGAGACCCAGTACTTC. Translated, it gives CASSYGTGQETQYF.

The chain recombines TRBV7-2 with TRBJ2-5; D is perhaps TRBD1 (5 bases). Germline V gives CDR1 SGHTA, CDR2 FQGNSA. V lost 0 bases and J lost 3, with 8 bases in between. This CDR3 has 14 amino acids. CDR3 nucleotides: TGTGCCAGCAGCTTAGCTTCCAGGGAAGAGACCCAGTACTTC. Protein sequence: CASSLASREETQYF. The full variable domain, completed using reference TRBV7-2 and TRBJ2-5, is GAGVSQSPSNKVTEKGKDVELRCDPISGHTALYWYRQSLGQGLEFLIYFQGNSAPDKSGLPSDRFSAERTGGSVSTLTIQRTQQEDSAVYLCASSLASREETQYFGPGTRLLVL.

In this sample, this clonotype turned up once. The chain couples TRBV7-8 to TRBJ2-1; 16 nucleotides line up with TRBD2. CDR3 length equals 17 residues. Losses at the gene ends were 5 bases for V and 8 bases for J; bases not matched to a gene: 9. CDR1 and CDR2 from the germline V gene are SGHVS and FQNEAQ. As DNA, the CDR3 is TGTGCCAGCAGCCTAGTCACGGGACTAGCGGGGGGGCATGAGCAGTTCTTC. Translating it yields CASSLVTGLAGGHEQFF.

As DNA, the CDR3 is TGCAGTGCTAGAGGTGGGGGATATTGGAGCACAGATACGCAGTATTTT. It specifies CSARGGGYWSTDTQYF. The genes are TRBV20-1 and TRBJ2-3, with D perhaps TRBD1 or TRBD2 (5 bases each). Germline V CDR1 and CDR2: DFQATT, SNEGSKA (reference sequence). This CDR3 has 16 residues. V dropped 1 base and J dropped 0 bases, with 14 bases sitting between them.

The V call is TRBV20-1, the J call TRBJ2-5, with D possibly being TRBD1 (6 bases). This CDR3 is 14 amino acids long. Per the germline V gene, CDR1 is DFQATT and CDR2 is SNEGSKA (reference sequence). V lost 3 bases and J 5 bases, leaving 16 bases between the germline ends. CDR3 sequence reads: CSARRGSGAETQYF. The CDR3 DNA is TGCAGTGCTAGGAGGGGGAGCGGCGCGGAGACCCAGTACTTC.

The chain couples TRBV7-2 to TRBJ2-7; tentatively, D is TRBD1 (6 bases). Germline CDR1 reads SGHTA; CDR2 reads FQGNSA. V dropped 2 bases and J dropped 4 bases, with 21 bases sitting between them. This CDR3 is built from 17 residues. CDR3 protein: CASSLSGQPLRGYEQYF. The CDR3 DNA reads TGTGCCAGCAGCTTATCAGGACAGCCTTTAAGAGGTTACGAGCAGTACTTC.

This clonotype appeared once. This chain links TRBV20-1 with TRBJ1-6; D is unresolved. V was cut by 3 bases and J by 7 bases, with 7 bases left in between. CDR3 size: 12 residues. Germline assignment: CDR1 DFQATT and CDR2 SNEGSKA (reference sequence). This chain's CDR3 is CSASYGNSPLHF. The CDR3 nucleotides are TGCAGTGCTAGTTATGGGAATTCACCCCTCCACTTT.

V and J are TRBV30 and TRBJ2-1; 7 positions agree with TRBD2. The CDR3 is made up of 14 amino acids. Germline loops: CDR1 GTSNPN, CDR2 SVGIG (reference sequence). The junction had 9 bases not matched to a gene; V was cut back by 2 bases and J by 8 bases. This CDR3 is CAWSPTGREDEQFF. The CDR3 DNA follows: TGTGCCTGGAGTCCCACGGGGAGGGAGGATGAGCAGTTCTTC.

The chain employs TRBV4-1 and TRBJ2-1, with D possibly called TRBD1 or TRBD2 (6 bases each). CDR3 length equals 13 residues. V lost 3 bases, J lost 9 bases, and 12 bases lay in between. CDR1 and CDR2 from the germline V gene are MGHRA and YSYEKL. The CDR3 nucleotides are TGCGCCAGCAGCCAGGGGGGCTTCGGTGAGCAGTTCTTC. This encodes CASSQGGFGEQFF.

This chain connects TRBV20-1 to TRBJ1-4, with 7 bases aligning to TRBD1. Germline CDR1 is DFQATT and CDR2 is SNEGSKA (reference sequence). This CDR3 has 16 residues. V shed 0 bases and J 0 bases; nucleotides not matched to a gene: 4. The CDR3 DNA sequence: TGCAGTGCTAGAGATGGGACAGTAGCAACTAATGAAAAACTGTTTTTT. Amino acid sequence: CSARDGTVATNEKLFF.

The chain links TRBV6-6 to TRBJ2-7; 7 positions match TRBD2. With 8 bases clipped from V and 4 bases from J, the junction kept 8 bases outside the gene matches. Germline V gives CDR1 MNHNY, CDR2 SVGAGI (reference sequence). This CDR3 is built from 13 residues. The CDR3 sequence: CASQPSGAYEQYF. Written as DNA, the CDR3 is TGTGCCAGCCAACCTAGCGGTGCATACGAGCAGTACTTC.

The chain is built from TRBV25-1 and TRBJ1-4; D ambiguous. Germline CDR1 is MGHDK and CDR2 is SYGVNS. This CDR3 contains 15 residues. The germline V and J ends were trimmed by 5 bases and 7 bases, with 17 bases remaining between them. For the CDR3, the DNA is TGTGCCAGCAGTCCCTCAGGAGGAAAGGGTGAAAAACTGTTTTTT. This gives the protein CASSPSGGKGEKLFF.

The chain has TRBV18 and TRBJ2-1; D may be TRBD2 (6 bases). V was cut by 3 bases and J by 2 bases, with 11 bases left in between. The CDR3 has 15 amino acids. The germline V gene encodes CDR1 KGHSH and CDR2 LQKENI. The CDR3: CASSPVGGAYNEQFF. CDR3 DNA: TGTGCCAGCTCACCGGTGGGGGGAGCCTACAATGAGCAGTTCTTC.

The CDR3 nucleotides are TGTGCCAGCAGGGGTACTGAGACCCAGTACTTC. Translated: CASRGTETQYF. The rearrangement links TRBV2 to TRBJ2-5, with D uncertain. Germline CDR1 is SNHLY and CDR2 is FYNNEI. The CDR3 length is 11 residues. V lost 6 bases, J lost 5 bases, and 7 bases lay in between.

The rearrangement joins TRBV11-3 to TRBJ2-6, with D possibly matching TRBD1 (6 bases). The CDR3 consists of 17 residues. From germline, CDR1 is SGHNT and CDR2 YENEEA. Trimming removed 5 bases at V and 3 bases at J, with 17 bases between. The DNA of the CDR3 is TGTGCCAGCAGCCTGCGACAGGTCTCCGTTGGGGCCAACGTCCTGACTTTC. This encodes CASSLRQVSVGANVLTF.

The gene calls are TRBV29-1 and TRBJ2-7; D is possibly TRBD1 or TRBD2 (5 bases each). The germline V gene encodes CDR1 SQVTM and CDR2 ANQGSEA. With 6 bases removed from V and 3 bases from J, the gap between germline ends came to 12 bases. This CDR3 spans 12 amino acids. The CDR3 is CSVPGPNYEQYF. The CDR3 nucleotides are TGCAGCGTCCCGGGACCAAACTACGAGCAGTACTTC.